The clone carrying this T cell receptor (beta chain) was observed at least ten times. This specimen belongs to a study of T-cell reconstitution after alpha-beta-depleted transplantation in children. Trimming took 0 bases from V and 0 from J, leaving 9 bases between them. The CDR3 sequence is 15 residues long. CDR1 is DFQATT, CDR2 SNEGSKA, per germline (reference sequence). Preparation of the TCRbeta library involved a method that used unique molecular identifiers. Each CDR3 protein gets one entry after TCRdb re-called the PCR reads with MiXCR. Here the sample spans more than 85,000 distinct CDR3 sequences, about 9.3% being singletons.

The genes are TRBV20-1 and TRBJ2-1, with D perhaps matching TRBD2 (6 bases). The material sequenced was PBMCs from the stem cell graft donor, taken from the stem cell graft. The sequence came from a human donor who donated a stem cell graft to a child with acute lymphoblastic leukemia. For the CDR3, the DNA is TGCAGTGCTAGAGACCAGGGAGGCTCCTACAATGAGCAGTTCTTC. It is translated as CSARDQGGSYNEQFF.